Included here is one TCR beta chain sequence, with context. This specimen comes from a study of cytomegalovirus exposure and HLA in healthy donors. The V gene's germline CDR1 is SGHNT and CDR2 YENEEA. This CDR3 has 14 amino acids. The ends were cut back, 3 bases at V and 6 bases at J, with 14 bases in the middle. Produced via immunoSEQ multiplex PCR; TCRdb's table is partial and in-frame only. The repertoire holds some 270,000 clones, with around 86% as singletons. The origin of this receptor is a woman between 18 and 29 years old in good health and CMV-seronegative. The V gene is TRBV11-3, the J gene TRBJ1-1, with D possibly matching TRBD1 (5 bases). Sequencing input: PBMCs. The CDR3 nucleotides are TGTGCCAGCAGCTTGGTAGACAGTGACTCTGAAGCTTTCTTT. This sequence encodes CASSLVDSDSEAFF.